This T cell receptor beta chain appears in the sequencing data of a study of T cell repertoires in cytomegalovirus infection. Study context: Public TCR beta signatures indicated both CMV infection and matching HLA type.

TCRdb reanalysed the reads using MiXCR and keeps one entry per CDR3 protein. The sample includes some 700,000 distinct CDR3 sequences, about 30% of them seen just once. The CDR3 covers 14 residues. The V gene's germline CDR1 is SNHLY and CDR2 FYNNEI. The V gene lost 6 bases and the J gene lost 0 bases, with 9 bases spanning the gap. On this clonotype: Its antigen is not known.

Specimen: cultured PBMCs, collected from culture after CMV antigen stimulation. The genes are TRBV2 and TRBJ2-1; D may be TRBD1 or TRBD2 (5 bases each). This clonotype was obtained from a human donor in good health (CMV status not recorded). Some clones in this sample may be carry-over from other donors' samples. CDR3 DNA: TGTGCCAGCAGGGGACGGAGCTCCTACAATGAGCAGTTCTTC. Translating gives CASRGRSSYNEQFF.